This entry lists 8 T cell receptor beta chains sequenced from one sample in a study of memory CD4+ T cells and cytomegalovirus serostatus. The sort gate was single viable CD3+CD4+CD8-CD45RO+ cells for memory CD4+ T cells. Assay used: immunoSEQ multiplex PCR; TCRdb lists only in-frame clones, some missing. The profile shows about 64,000 clones, over 60% of them singletons. The sequencing sample was made of memory CD4+ T cells from blood. The receptors stem from an adult in good health and CMV-seronegative.

There are a few counts of this clone. The rearrangement uses TRBV4-1 and TRBJ2-5, with D unresolved. V was pared by 3 bases and J by 4 bases, with 9 bases between. CDR3 length: 13 amino acids. Germline V gene lookup returns CDR1 MGHRA and CDR2 YSYEKL. The CDR3 reads CASSQRWGETQYF. The CDR3 DNA reads TGCGCCAGCAGCCAGCGATGGGGAGAGACCCAGTACTTC.

This clone was seen a handful of times. V is TRBV28 and J is TRBJ1-5; a weak D match, TRBD1 (5 bases). Trimming stripped 8 bases from V and 6 bases from J, with 14 bases between. The CDR3 contains 13 residues. The germline CDR1 and CDR2 sequences are MDHEN and SYDVKM. CDR3 sequence: CASWGRGGQPQHF. The CDR3 region has the DNA TGTGCCAGCTGGGGGAGAGGAGGTCAGCCCCAGCATTTT.

The V and J genes are TRBV7-9 and TRBJ2-7; 10 nucleotides align to TRBD2. The trim removed 1 base at V and 6 bases at J, leaving 6 bases unmatched. In germline, CDR1 is SEHNR, CDR2 FQNEAQ (reference sequence). The CDR3 length is 15 residues. The DNA of the CDR3 is TGTGCCAGCAGCTTAGGCGCTAGCGGGAGAGGCGAGCAGTACTTC. It yields the protein CASSLGASGRGEQYF.

J is TRBJ1-1 and V is TRBV5-1, with D possibly being TRBD1 (6 bases). The CDR3 has 17 amino acids. Germline assignment: CDR1 SGHRS and CDR2 YFSETQ. V was cut by 0 bases and J by 6 bases, with 21 bases left in between. The CDR3 sequence is CASSLVIDSRGTAEAFF. CDR3 sequence (DNA): TGCGCCAGCAGCTTGGTCATTGATTCCAGGGGAACCGCTGAAGCTTTCTTT.

This sequence joins TRBV2 and TRBJ2-3; 10 nucleotides align to TRBD2. Germline assignment: CDR1 SNHLY and CDR2 FYNNEI. The CDR3 has 13 amino acids. The V segment lost 8 bases and the J segment 5 bases; nucleotides outside the gene matches: 4. The chain's CDR3 is CASPSGSEDTQYF. The CDR3 bases are TGTGCCAGCCCTAGCGGGAGTGAAGATACGCAGTATTTT.

This chain connects TRBV28 to TRBJ1-1; TRBD1 is a possible D gene (6 bases). CDR1 and CDR2 from the germline V gene are MDHEN and SYDVKM. The CDR3 length is 16 residues. The ends were cut back, 5 bases at V and 4 bases at J, with 20 bases in the middle. The CDR3 reads CASSNLPIVRGTEAFF. CDR3 DNA sequence: TGTGCCAGCAGTAATCTACCCATTGTCAGGGGCACTGAAGCTTTCTTT.

The rearrangement joins TRBV19 to TRBJ1-5, with D tentatively TRBD1 (6 bases). V lost 7 bases and J 2 bases, leaving 21 bases between the germline ends. This CDR3 comprises 17 residues. The germline gives CDR1 LNHDA, CDR2 SQIVND (reference sequence). CDR3 coding DNA: TGTGCCAGTATGGAACAGGGCCGACGGCGAGGCAATCAGCCCCAGCATTTT. The encoded protein is CASMEQGRRRGNQPQHF.

The DNA of the CDR3 is TGTGCCAGCAGCTTTGGCGGGGAGCAAGAGACCCAGTACTTC. This gives the protein CASSFGGEQETQYF. The gene calls are TRBV5-4 and TRBJ2-5; D is possibly TRBD2 (6 bases). The length of the CDR3 is 14 residues. The V and J ends lost 2 bases and 2 bases respectively, with 10 bases between them. Germline assignment: CDR1 SGHNT and CDR2 YYREEE (reference sequence).